This T cell receptor (beta chain) was recovered during a study of response to subunit inactivated influenza vaccine. This CDR3 has 15 residues. V was clipped by 5 bases and J by 4 bases, with 16 bases between them. Germline V gene sequence: CDR1 SGHVS, CDR2 FQNEAQ. From the RT-PCR reads, TCRdb called clonotypes with MiXCR, one entry per CDR3 protein. In the table there are roughly 180,000 distinct CDR3 sequences, about 9.3% of which are singletons. V gene TRBV7-8 combines with J gene TRBJ2-3; no clear D gene. The specimen comprised non-naive T cells sorted from PBMCs, sampled on the day of vaccination. The sequence was collected from a man aged 50 to 60 who received an inactivated influenza vaccine. The CDR3 coding sequence is TGTGCCAGCAGCCGACAACCTTGTTCAGCAGATACGCAGTATTTT. It yields the protein CASSRQPCSADTQYF.